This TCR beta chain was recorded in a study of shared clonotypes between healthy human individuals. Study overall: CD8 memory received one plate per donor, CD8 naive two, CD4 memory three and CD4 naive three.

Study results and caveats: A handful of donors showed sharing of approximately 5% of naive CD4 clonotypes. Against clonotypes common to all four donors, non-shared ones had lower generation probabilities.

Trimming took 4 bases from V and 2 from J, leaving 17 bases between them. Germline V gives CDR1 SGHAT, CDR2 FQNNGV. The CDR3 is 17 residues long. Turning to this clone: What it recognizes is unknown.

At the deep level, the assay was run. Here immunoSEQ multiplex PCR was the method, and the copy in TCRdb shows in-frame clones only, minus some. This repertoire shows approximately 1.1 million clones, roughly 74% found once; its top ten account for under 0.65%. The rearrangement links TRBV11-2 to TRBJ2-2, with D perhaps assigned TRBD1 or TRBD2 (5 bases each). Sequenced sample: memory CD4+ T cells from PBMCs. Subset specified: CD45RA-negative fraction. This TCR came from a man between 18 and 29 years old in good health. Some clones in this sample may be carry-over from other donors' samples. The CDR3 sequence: CASSSTRRDHNTGELFF. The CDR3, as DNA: TGTGCCAGCAGCTCAACCAGAAGGGACCATAACACCGGGGAGCTGTTTTTT.